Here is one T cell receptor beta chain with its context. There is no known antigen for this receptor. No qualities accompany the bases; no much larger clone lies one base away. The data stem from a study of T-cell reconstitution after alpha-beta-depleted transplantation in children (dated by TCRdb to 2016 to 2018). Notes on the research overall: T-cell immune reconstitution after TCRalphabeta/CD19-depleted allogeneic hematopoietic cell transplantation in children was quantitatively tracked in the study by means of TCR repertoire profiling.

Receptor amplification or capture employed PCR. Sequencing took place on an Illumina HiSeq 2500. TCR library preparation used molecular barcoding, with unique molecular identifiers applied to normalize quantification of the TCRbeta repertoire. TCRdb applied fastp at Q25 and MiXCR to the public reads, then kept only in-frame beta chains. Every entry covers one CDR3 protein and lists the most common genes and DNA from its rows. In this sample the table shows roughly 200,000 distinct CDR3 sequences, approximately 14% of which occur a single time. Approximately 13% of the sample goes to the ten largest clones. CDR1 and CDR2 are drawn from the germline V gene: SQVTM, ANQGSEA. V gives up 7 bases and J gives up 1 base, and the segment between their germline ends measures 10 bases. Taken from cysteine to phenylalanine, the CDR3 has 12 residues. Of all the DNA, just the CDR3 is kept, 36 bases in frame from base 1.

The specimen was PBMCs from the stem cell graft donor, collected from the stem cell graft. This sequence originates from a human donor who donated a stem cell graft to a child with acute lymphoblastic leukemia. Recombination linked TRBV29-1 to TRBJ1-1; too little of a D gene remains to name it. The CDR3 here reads CSAATENTEAFF. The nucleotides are TGCAGCGCGGCGACGGAGAACACTGAAGCTTTCTTT.